This TCR beta chain was sequenced during a study of CD8+ T cells in alopecia areata. For the study at large: At a dose of 5 to 10 mg twice daily, oral tofacitinib was given to treated patients.

Treatment reported: oral pan-JAK inhibitor, 5-10 mg twice daily. The germline CDR1 and CDR2 sequences are SQVTM and ANQGSEA. The ends were cut back, 6 bases at V and 8 bases at J, with 7 bases in the middle. This CDR3 region has 9 residues. Following RNA extraction, reverse transcription yielded cDNA that acted as the sequencing template. Some clones are missing from TCRdb's copy, which holds only in-frame ones; the method was immunoSEQ multiplex PCR. The sample has about 210,000 clones, roughly 56% seen once. The sequence was obtained from a human donor with alopecia areata. The sequences come from CD4+ T cells sorted from blood, collected at week 4, from a patient treated with tofacitinib. The J gene is TRBJ1-2, the V gene TRBV29-1; D is unclear. The CDR3 DNA reads TGCAGCGTCCTCGAGGGCTACACCTTC. This codes for CSVLEGYTF. The full variable domain, with the rest looked up from reference TRBV29-1 and TRBJ1-2, is SAVISQKPSRDICQRGTSLTIQCQVDSQVTMMFWYRQQPGQSLTLIATANQGSEATYESGFVIDKFPISRPNLTFSTLTVSNMSPEDSSIYLCSVLEGYTFGSGTRLTVV.